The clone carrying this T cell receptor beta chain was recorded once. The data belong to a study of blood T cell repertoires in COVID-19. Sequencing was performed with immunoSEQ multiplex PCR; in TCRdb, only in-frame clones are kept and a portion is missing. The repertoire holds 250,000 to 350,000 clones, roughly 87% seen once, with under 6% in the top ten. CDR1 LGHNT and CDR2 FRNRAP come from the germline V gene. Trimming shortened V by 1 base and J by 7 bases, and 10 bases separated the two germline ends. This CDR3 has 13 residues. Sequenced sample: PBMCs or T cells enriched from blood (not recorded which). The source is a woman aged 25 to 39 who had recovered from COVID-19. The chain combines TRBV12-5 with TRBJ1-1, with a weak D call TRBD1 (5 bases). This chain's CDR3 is CASGLGGGIEAFF. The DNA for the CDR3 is TGTGCTAGTGGTTTGGGCGGGGGGATTGAAGCTTTCTTT.